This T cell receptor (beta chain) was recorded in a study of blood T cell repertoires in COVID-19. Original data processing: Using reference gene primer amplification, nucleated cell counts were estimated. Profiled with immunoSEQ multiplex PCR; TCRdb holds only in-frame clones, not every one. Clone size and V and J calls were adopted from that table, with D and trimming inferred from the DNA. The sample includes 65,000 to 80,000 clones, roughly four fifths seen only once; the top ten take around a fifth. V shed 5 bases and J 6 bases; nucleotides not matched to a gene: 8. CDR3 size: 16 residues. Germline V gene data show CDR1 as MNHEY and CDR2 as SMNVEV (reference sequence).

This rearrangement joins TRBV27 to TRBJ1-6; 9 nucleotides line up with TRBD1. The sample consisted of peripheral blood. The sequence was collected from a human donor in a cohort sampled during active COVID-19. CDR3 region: CASSPRDRAGNSPLHF. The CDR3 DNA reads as TGTGCCAGCAGTCCCCGGGACAGGGCTGGTAATTCACCCCTCCACTTT.